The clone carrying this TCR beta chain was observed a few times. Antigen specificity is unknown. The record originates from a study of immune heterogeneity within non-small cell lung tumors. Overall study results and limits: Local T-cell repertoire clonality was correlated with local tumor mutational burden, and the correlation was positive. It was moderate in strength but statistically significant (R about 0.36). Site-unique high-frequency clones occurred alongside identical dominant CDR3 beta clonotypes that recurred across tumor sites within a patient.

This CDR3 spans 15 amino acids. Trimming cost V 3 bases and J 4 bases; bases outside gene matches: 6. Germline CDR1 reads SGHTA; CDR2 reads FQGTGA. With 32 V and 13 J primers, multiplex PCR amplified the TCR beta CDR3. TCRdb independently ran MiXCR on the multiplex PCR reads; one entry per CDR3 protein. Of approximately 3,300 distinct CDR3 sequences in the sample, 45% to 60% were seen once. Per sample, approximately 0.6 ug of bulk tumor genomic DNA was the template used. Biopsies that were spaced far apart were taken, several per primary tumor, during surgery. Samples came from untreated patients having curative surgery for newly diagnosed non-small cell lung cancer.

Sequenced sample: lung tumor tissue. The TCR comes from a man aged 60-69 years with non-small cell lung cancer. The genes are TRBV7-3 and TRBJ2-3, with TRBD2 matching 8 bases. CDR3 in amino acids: CASSLGLGPADTQYF. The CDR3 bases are TGTGCCAGCAGCTTGGGACTAGGGCCGGCAGATACGCAGTATTTT.